Below, 18 T cell receptor beta chains from the same sample are listed, as sequenced in a study of blood T cell repertoires in COVID-19. Produced via immunoSEQ multiplex PCR; TCRdb's table is partial and in-frame only. The sample records 90,000 to 100,000 clones, about 80% being singletons. The sequenced sample was peripheral blood. The receptors were sampled from a man in his sixties or seventies with acute or convalescent COVID-19.

V is TRBV15 and J is TRBJ1-1; D ambiguous. V was trimmed by 2 bases and J by 5 bases, leaving 12 bases between them. The CDR3 spans 14 residues. Germline CDR1 and CDR2: LNHNV and YYDKDF (reference sequence). This CDR3 is CATSRTERRTEAFF. The CDR3 DNA reads as TGTGCCACCAGCAGAACGGAAAGGAGAACTGAAGCTTTCTTT.

The gene calls are TRBV9 and TRBJ1-6, with TRBD1 matching over 9 bases. Germline CDR1 is SGDLS and CDR2 is YYNGEE. The CDR3 is 16 residues long. J gave up 6 bases and V 6 bases, and 10 bases lay outside the gene matches. The CDR3: CASNSGTGQTNSPLHF. The CDR3 DNA reads TGTGCCAGCAATTCCGGGACAGGGCAGACTAATTCACCCCTCCACTTT.

This rearrangement joins TRBV30 to TRBJ1-5, with 7 bases fitting TRBD1. CDR3 length: 16 amino acids. The V and J ends lost 4 bases and 5 bases, in that order; junction bases with no gene match: 14. Germline loops: CDR1 GTSNPN, CDR2 SVGIG (reference sequence). The DNA of the CDR3 is TGTGCCTGGACGCCAAAAAACAGGGGTAAGGATCAGCCCCAGCATTTT. It specifies CAWTPKNRGKDQPQHF. The complete variable domain, with remaining parts taken from reference TRBV30 and TRBJ1-5, reads SQTIHQWPATLVQPVGSPLSLECTVEGTSNPNLYWYRQAAGRGLQLLFYSVGIGQISSEVPQNLSASRPQDRQFILSSKKLLLSDSGFYLCAWTPKNRGKDQPQHFGDGTRLSIL.

The V call is TRBV7-9, the J call TRBJ2-6, with 7 positions matching TRBD1. Germline values: CDR1 SEHNR, CDR2 FQNEAQ (reference sequence). The J segment lost 0 bases and the V segment lost 5 bases, leaving 16 bases of the junction unmatched. The CDR3 extends over 20 amino acids. The CDR3 sequence: CASSTLLGTAYSSGANVLTF. The CDR3 DNA reads as TGTGCCAGCAGCACGTTGCTCGGGACAGCTTACTCCTCTGGGGCCAACGTCCTGACTTTC.

The rearrangement uses TRBV9 and TRBJ1-1; D uncertain. The CDR3 has 13 residues. The V end lost 0 bases, the J end lost 2 bases, and 5 bases lay between the germline ends. The germline V gene has CDR1 SGDLS and CDR2 YYNGEE. CDR3 nucleotides: TGTGCCAGCAGCGTAGTCATTAACACTGAAGCTTTCTTT. It codes for CASSVVINTEAFF. Supplemented by reference TRBV9 and TRBJ1-1, the full variable domain reads DSGVTQTPKHLITATGQRVTLRCSPRSGDLSVYWYQQSLDQGLQFLIQYYNGEERAKGNILERFSAQQFPDLHSELNLSSLELGDSALYFCASSVVINTEAFFGQGTRLTVV.

This chain links TRBV4-1 with TRBJ2-1, with 9 bases fitting TRBD2. The CDR3 loop spans 17 amino acids. The V segment lost 4 bases and the J segment 0 bases; nucleotides outside the gene matches: 7. Per the germline V gene, CDR1 is MGHRA and CDR2 is YSYEKL. CDR3 coding DNA: TGCGCCAGCAGCCTTAGCGGGGGCCGATACTCCTACAATGAGCAGTTCTTC. Translation: CASSLSGGRYSYNEQFF.

This chain joins TRBV7-2 and TRBJ2-1, with D possibly TRBD1 on 6 matching bases. The CDR3 spans 13 residues. V shed 3 bases and J shed 8 bases, with 11 bases lying between them. The germline V gene has CDR1 SGHTA and CDR2 FQGNSA. CDR3 region: CASSFLRGDEQFF. CDR3 bases: TGTGCCAGCAGCTTCCTCAGGGGAGATGAGCAGTTCTTC.

This chain connects TRBV11-2 to TRBJ2-7; tentative D call: TRBD1 (5 bases). The germline gives CDR1 SGHAT, CDR2 FQNNGV. V shed 7 bases and J shed 7 bases, with 23 bases lying between them. The CDR3 has 15 amino acids. CDR3 sequence: CASTNQGSYVVEQYF. CDR3 bases: TGTGCCAGCACAAACCAGGGATCCTACGTTGTGGAGCAGTACTTC.

The chain carries TRBV2 and TRBJ1-6; 7 nucleotides line up with TRBD1. The V gene end was trimmed by 7 bases and the J gene end by 4 bases; junction bases not matched to a gene: 13. The germline V gene has CDR1 SNHLY and CDR2 FYNNEI. The CDR3 covers 17 residues. The DNA of the CDR3 is TGTGCCAGCACCCTGGGAGAAGGGGGCTTTTATAATTCACCCCTCCACTTT. This translates into CASTLGEGGFYNSPLHF.

The J gene is TRBJ2-1, the V gene TRBV6-6; 14 bases fit TRBD2. Germline CDR1 reads MNHNY; CDR2 reads SVGAGI (reference sequence). This CDR3 has 17 residues. Losses at the gene ends were 5 bases for V and 8 bases for J; bases not matched to a gene: 11. This CDR3 reads CASSPPGLAGEWDEQFF. The CDR3 DNA follows: TGTGCCAGCAGTCCCCCGGGACTAGCGGGAGAATGGGATGAGCAGTTCTTC.

This clone appeared a few times. CDR3 DNA sequence: TGTGCCAGCAGTGCGGAGGGAGGGGGCACTGAAGCTTTCTTT. It specifies CASSAEGGGTEAFF. This chain connects TRBV2 to TRBJ1-1; a weak D match, TRBD1 (6 bases). The V and J ends lost 4 bases and 4 bases respectively, with 13 bases between them. The CDR3 totals 14 residues. Germline loops: CDR1 SNHLY, CDR2 FYNNEI.

The chain employs TRBV6-5 and TRBJ1-6; D may be TRBD1 (5 bases). The CDR3 runs 13 residues. Deletions cut 10 bases from V and 6 bases from J, with 13 bases between. Germline V gives CDR1 MNHEY, CDR2 SVGAGI. CDR3 in DNA: TGTGCCACACTCGGGGGACGTAATTCACCCCTCCACTTT. As protein: CATLGGRNSPLHF.

The J gene is TRBJ2-1, the V gene TRBV12-3 or TRBV12-4, with a possible D match to TRBD2 (7 bases). This CDR3 has 13 amino acids. V shed 3 bases and J shed 7 bases, with 10 bases lying between them. The CDR3 protein is CASSFRGGNEQFF. For the CDR3, the DNA is TGTGCCAGCAGTTTTAGGGGGGGAAATGAGCAGTTCTTC.

This chain links TRBV18 with TRBJ1-2; the D is unclear. CDR1 and CDR2 from the germline V gene are KGHSH and LQKENI. V was trimmed by 3 bases and J by 0 bases, leaving 8 bases between them. This CDR3 region has 14 residues. CDR3 nucleotides: TGTGCCAGCTCACCTACAGAGTCTAACTATGGCTACACCTTC. It yields the protein CASSPTESNYGYTF.

This rearrangement joins TRBV29-1 to TRBJ2-7; D might be TRBD2 (6 bases). The CDR3 extends over 12 amino acids. V dropped 5 bases and J dropped 1 base, with 9 bases sitting between them. Germline V gene sequence: CDR1 SQVTM, CDR2 ANQGSEA. CDR3 sequence (DNA): TGCAGCGTTACCGGGAGTTCCTACGAGCAGTACTTC. It yields the protein CSVTGSSYEQYF.

The chain couples TRBV18 to TRBJ1-2; 9 bases agree with TRBD1. The CDR3 contains 16 residues. Losses at the gene ends were 3 bases for V and 5 bases for J; bases not matched to a gene: 10. Germline CDR1 KGHSH, CDR2 LQKENI. The CDR3 DNA is TGTGCCAGCTCACCCTCCCGACAGGGGGAACGGTATGGCTACACCTTC. Protein sequence: CASSPSRQGERYGYTF.

This clone was observed a handful of times. This sequence joins TRBV18 and TRBJ1-3; D is unresolved. The CDR3 contains 15 residues. Trimming took off 3 bases at V and 4 bases at J, with 13 bases between the two ends. The germline V gene encodes CDR1 KGHSH and CDR2 LQKENI. The CDR3 DNA follows: TGTGCCAGCTCACCTCCTGTGAGGTTCGGAAACACCATATATTTT. It translates to CASSPPVRFGNTIYF.

The chain is built from TRBV7-2 and TRBJ1-2; TRBD1 is a possible D gene (6 bases). Trimming removed 5 bases from V and 7 bases from J, with 17 bases in between. In germline, CDR1 is SGHTA, CDR2 FQGNSA. The CDR3 runs to 14 residues. CDR3 nucleotides: TGTGCCAGCAGCACACCGCCTAGGGGGAGTGGCTACACCTTC. Protein product: CASSTPPRGSGYTF.